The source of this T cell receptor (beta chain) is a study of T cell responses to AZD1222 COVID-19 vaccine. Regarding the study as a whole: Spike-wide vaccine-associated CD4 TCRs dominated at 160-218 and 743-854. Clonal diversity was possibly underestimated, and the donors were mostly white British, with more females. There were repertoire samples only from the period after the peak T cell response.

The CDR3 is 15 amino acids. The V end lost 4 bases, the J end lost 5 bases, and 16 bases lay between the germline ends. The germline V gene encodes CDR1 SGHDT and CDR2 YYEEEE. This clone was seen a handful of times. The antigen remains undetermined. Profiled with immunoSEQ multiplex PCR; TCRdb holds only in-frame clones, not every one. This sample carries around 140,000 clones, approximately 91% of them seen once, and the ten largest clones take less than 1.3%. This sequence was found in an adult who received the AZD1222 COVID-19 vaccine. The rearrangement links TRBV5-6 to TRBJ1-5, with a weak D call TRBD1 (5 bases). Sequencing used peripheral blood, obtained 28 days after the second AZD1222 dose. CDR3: CASSETGQGDQPQHF. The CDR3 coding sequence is TGTGCCAGCAGCGAAACAGGCCAGGGTGATCAGCCCCAGCATTTT.